This T cell receptor beta chain was retrieved from a study of Graves' ophthalmopathy and Graves' hyperthyroidism. This clonotype has a count of ten or more. TCR beta CDR3 regions were amplified from RNA transcripts. HTBI primers were used in a first-round RT-PCR, which preceded a second-round multiplex PCR. Via MiXCR, TCRdb re-called the multiplex PCR reads, giving one row per CDR3 protein. The sample records around 1,000,000 distinct CDR3 sequences, about 36% being singletons. The CDR3 has 14 amino acids. Germline-derived CDR1 and CDR2 are DFQATT and SNEGSKA (reference sequence). With 5 bases clipped from V and 7 bases from J, the junction kept 12 bases outside the gene matches. Aged 18 to 65, hyperthyroidism patients had been newly diagnosed, with under 2 months' duration.

This sequence was found in an adult man with Graves' hyperthyroidism. The chain is built from TRBV20-1 and TRBJ2-7; 9 bases agree with TRBD1. The specimen sequenced was peripheral blood or thyroid tissue (not recorded which). The CDR3 sequence: CSAPDRTGGSEQYF. The CDR3 DNA sequence: TGCAGTGCTCCCGACAGAACAGGGGGCAGTGAGCAGTACTTC.